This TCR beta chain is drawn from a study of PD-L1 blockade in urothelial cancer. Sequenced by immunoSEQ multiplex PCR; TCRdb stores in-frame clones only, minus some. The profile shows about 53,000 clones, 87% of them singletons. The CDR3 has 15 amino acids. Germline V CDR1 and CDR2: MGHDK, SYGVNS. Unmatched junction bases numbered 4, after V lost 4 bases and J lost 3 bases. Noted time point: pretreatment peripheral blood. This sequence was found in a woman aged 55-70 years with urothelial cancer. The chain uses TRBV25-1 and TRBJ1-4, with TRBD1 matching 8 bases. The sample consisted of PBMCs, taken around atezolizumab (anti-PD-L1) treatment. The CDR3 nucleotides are TGTGCCAGCAGTGGACAGGGGTCTGCTAATGAAAAACTGTTTTTT. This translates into CASSGQGSANEKLFF.